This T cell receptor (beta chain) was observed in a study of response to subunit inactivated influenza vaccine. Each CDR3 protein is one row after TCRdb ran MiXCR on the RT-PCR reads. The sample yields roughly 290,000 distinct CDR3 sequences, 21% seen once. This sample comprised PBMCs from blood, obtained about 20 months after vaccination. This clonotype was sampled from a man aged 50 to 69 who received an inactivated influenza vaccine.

CDR3 DNA: TGTGCCAGCAGCCAAGGTCGACAGGGCGAGGGAGAGACCCAGTACTTC. Translated, it gives CASSQGRQGEGETQYF. The chain has TRBV4-2 and TRBJ2-5, with TRBD1 identical over 7 bases. The ends lost 1 base at V and 4 bases at J; junction bases unmatched: 9. This CDR3 comprises 16 residues. The germline V gene has CDR1 LGHNA and CDR2 YNFKEQ.